This TCR beta chain was documented in a study of blood T cells in healthy people across ages. Combining a sample-barcoded 5' primer with a J-beta primer mix, a second PCR ran for 7 to 11 cycles. Carrying 12 random nucleotides, a template-switch adaptor labeled each individual cDNA molecule. TCRdb re-derived calls from the 5' RACE reads in MiXCR, one entry per CDR3 protein. The repertoire holds hundreds of thousands of distinct CDR3 sequences, more than 25% seen once, with around 3% in the top ten. The V end lost 0 bases, the J end lost 6 bases, and 12 bases lay between the germline ends. The CDR3 sequence is 14 residues long. Germline values: CDR1 SGHRS, CDR2 YFSETQ. In the case of this clonotype: Its antigen is as yet unknown.

Study-wide results and caveats: Higher diversity and more naive CD4+ cells were features of long-lived donors, compared to aged donors. Strongly correlated with naive T cell percentage was TCR beta diversity.

These data are also associated with another study on T cells of mothers and their children.

Material: blood. This TCR derives from a boy younger than 18 in good health. V and J are TRBV5-1 and TRBJ1-1; D remains unclear. Here the CDR3 DNA reads TGCGCCAGCAGCTTGGCGTACATAACCGCTGAAGCTTTCTTT. Amino acids: CASSLAYITAEAFF.